A selection of T cell receptor beta chains follows, all from one sample in a study of cytomegalovirus exposure and HLA in healthy donors. Only in-frame clones appear in the TCRdb table, and some are missing; sequencing was by immunoSEQ multiplex PCR. The repertoire holds 200,000 or so clones, with approximately 82% as singletons. The sequencing sample was made of PBMCs. Receptors originate from a woman younger than 45 in good health and CMV-seropositive. Each CDR3 is given with its conserved first and last residue. A D gene is named only where the DNA matches it firmly. Size is omitted from some rows. Given values are once, few, many or a class for expanded clones.

NA	TRBV5-1	TRBJ2-2	NA	TGCGCCAGCAGCTTGGCTGGTCAGGGTGGCACCGGGGAGCTGTTTTTT	CASSLAGQGGTGELFF
few	TRBV7-8	TRBJ2-1	TRBD2	TGTGCCAGCAGCTTAGAGGGACTAGCGGGATACAATGAGCAGTTCTTC	CASSLEGLAGYNEQFF
NA	TRBV6-1	TRBJ1-3	NA	TGTGCCAGCATGGGAGGCTCTGGAAACACCATATATTTT	CASMGGSGNTIYF
NA	TRBV5-1	TRBJ2-2	NA	TGCGCCAGCAGCCTCTCGGCGGGGAACACCGGGGAGCTGTTTTTT	CASSLSAGNTGELFF
NA	TRBV6-1	TRBJ2-5	NA	TGTGCCAGCTCAATTACCGGAGTTTTTGAGACCCAGTACTTC	CASSITGVFETQYF
NA	TRBV28	TRBJ2-2	NA	TGTGCCAGCAGTTTATGGCCTGGGGGGTTCGGGGAGCTGTTTTTT	CASSLWPGGFGELFF
many	TRBV7-7	TRBJ1-1	NA	TGTGCTAGCAGCTTAGCGAGGAACACTGAAGCTTTCTTT	CASSLARNTEAFF
few	TRBV5-4	TRBJ1-1	NA	TGTGCCAGCAGCACCGGGACTCCTGGAGGAGCTTTCTTT	CASSTGTPGGAFF
once	TRBV5-1	TRBJ2-1	TRBD2	TGCGCCAGCGCCGGGACTAGGGACAATGAGCAGTTCTTC	CASAGTRDNEQFF
NA	TRBV5-4	TRBJ2-7	TRBD2	TGTGCCAGCAGCCGACTAGCGGTGCCCTACGAGCAGTACTTC	CASSRLAVPYEQYF
NA	TRBV5-1	TRBJ2-6	TRBD2	TGCGCCAGCAGCCTGGGACTAGCGGGAGGGCCATTGGTTGGGGCCAACGTCCTGACTTTC	CASSLGLAGGPLVGANVLTF
NA	TRBV2	TRBJ1-2	TRBD1	TGTGCCATCGCTGGATCGGGACAGAGATATGGCTACACCTTC	CAIAGSGQRYGYTF
NA	TRBV6-6	TRBJ2-7	NA	TGTGCCAGCCTTAGAACCCCAGTCGGAGGCTACGAGCAGTACTTC	CASLRTPVGGYEQYF
NA	TRBV10-3	TRBJ2-3	TRBD2	TGTGCCATCAGTGAGTCGCGGGTGGTAGCGGGAGCGGGACCCAATACGCAGTATTTT	CAISESRVVAGAGPNTQYF
once	TRBV30	TRBJ2-5	NA	TGTGCCTGGAGTCGGGGATGGCAAGAGACCCAGTACTTC	CAWSRGWQETQYF
NA	TRBV29-1	TRBJ2-2	NA	TGCAGCGGTTCACCGGGTACATCCGCCGGGGAGCTGTTTTTT	CSGSPGTSAGELFF
NA	TRBV27	TRBJ2-3	NA	TGTGCCAGCAGTCCGCGCGGGCGCAACACAGATACGCAGTATTTT	CASSPRGRNTDTQYF
NA	TRBV15	TRBJ1-2	TRBD1	TGTGCCACCAGCAGGGGGGACAGGATGGGGAACTATGGCTACACCTTC	CATSRGDRMGNYGYTF
NA	TRBV28	TRBJ1-2	NA	TGTGCCAGCAGTTTGCAGGTTAACTATGGCTACACCTTC	CASSLQVNYGYTF
NA	TRBV2	TRBJ1-5	NA	TGTGCCAGCAGTCCACGAAAGCAAGCCCCAGGGTTCTTAACACAGCCCCAGCATTTT	CASSPRKQAPGFLTQPQHF
NA	TRBV18	TRBJ1-4	NA	TGTGCCAGCTCACCAGGGTCGGGTAGGAATGAAAAACTGTTTTTT	CASSPGSGRNEKLFF
NA	TRBV7-2	TRBJ1-5	NA	TGTGCCAGCAGCTTAGCGCTCCAGGGTCAGCCCCAGCATTTT	CASSLALQGQPQHF
NA	TRBV5-1	TRBJ2-3	NA	TGCGCCAGCAGCTTTTCATTGAGCACAGATACGCAGTATTTT	CASSFSLSTDTQYF
NA	TRBV27	TRBJ1-1	TRBD1	TGTGCCAGCTTCTTGACCTGGGACAGCAACACTGAAGCTTTCTTT	CASFLTWDSNTEAFF
NA	TRBV30	TRBJ1-2	NA	TGTGCCCGGAGTCTGGGGCCTAACTATGGCTACACCTTC	CARSLGPNYGYTF
NA	TRBV2	TRBJ1-5	NA	TGTGCCAGCAGAAACGGGGGAGGAGAGCAGCCCCAGCATTTT	CASRNGGGEQPQHF
NA	TRBV9	TRBJ2-3	TRBD2	TGTGCCAGCAGCGTAGACCTAGCGGGAGTGATCGCAGATACGCAGTATTTT	CASSVDLAGVIADTQYF
NA	TRBV4-2	TRBJ1-5	NA	TGTGCCAGCAGCCTCGATCAGGGGCAAAATAGCAATCAGCCCCAGCATTTT	CASSLDQGQNSNQPQHF
NA	TRBV7-9	TRBJ2-7	NA	TGTGCCAGCAGCCAGGGGAGCTACGAGCAGTACTTC	CASSQGSYEQYF
NA	TRBV19	TRBJ2-7	NA	TGTGCCGCGAGGCCTAAGCGGGCTGGGACCTACGAGCAGTACTTC	CAARPKRAGTYEQYF
NA	TRBV11-3	TRBJ1-2	NA	TGTGCCAGCAGCTTAGCAGGAAACTATGGCTACACCTTC	CASSLAGNYGYTF
NA	TRBV7-3	TRBJ2-1	TRBD1	TGTGCCAGCAGCTTGACAGGGTATGAGCAGTTCTTC	CASSLTGYEQFF
NA	TRBV15	TRBJ1-4	TRBD1	TGTGCCACCAGCAGGGAGTTTGGGACAGGGGGCGGGAAACTGTTTTTT	CATSREFGTGGGKLFF
NA	TRBV5-1	TRBJ2-1	NA	TGCGCCAGCAGCTTGGCCAGGGCAGAAGAAGTTCCTTTACACAATGAGCAGTTCTTC	CASSLARAEEVPLHNEQFF
NA	TRBV5-1	TRBJ1-2	TRBD1	TGCGCCAGCAGCCTAACCGGGGACAGCGCAATTAACTATGGCTACACCTTC	CASSLTGDSAINYGYTF
NA	TRBV29-1	TRBJ1-1	TRBD1	TGCAGCGTCCTGGCTGCAGGGGGCCGCACTGAAGCTTTCTTT	CSVLAAGGRTEAFF
NA	TRBV7-6	TRBJ2-7	TRBD2	TGTGCCAGCAAGCGGGATAACAAAGGCGAGCAGTACTTC	CASKRDNKGEQYF
few	TRBV28	TRBJ1-1	NA	TGTGCCAGCAGTTTCGCGGGGGCAGTTTACACTGAAGCTTTCTTT	CASSFAGAVYTEAFF
NA	TRBV6-5	TRBJ1-1	NA	TGTGCCAGCAGTTACGAGCAGGGGACCAACACTGAAGCTTTCTTT	CASSYEQGTNTEAFF
NA	TRBV5-6	TRBJ2-7	NA	TGTGCCAGCAGCTTGGACAGGATCTACGAGCAGTACTTC	CASSLDRIYEQYF
NA	TRBV11-3	TRBJ2-7	TRBD1	TGTGCCAGCAGCTCTTACAGGGGCGAGCAGTACTTC	CASSSYRGEQYF
NA	TRBV7-6	TRBJ1-3	NA	TGTGCCAGCAGCTCGAATAGCGCAAACACCATATATTTT	CASSSNSANTIYF
once	TRBV7-3	TRBJ2-2	TRBD2	TGTGCCAGCAGCCACCGGGACAGGGGACTAGCGGGAGTCACCGGGGAGCTGTTTTTT	CASSHRDRGLAGVTGELFF
NA	TRBV28	TRBJ2-7	NA	TGTGCCTGCCGGGAACCTCTCTCCTACGAGCAGTACTTC	CACREPLSYEQYF
NA	TRBV27	TRBJ2-7	TRBD1	TGTGCCAGCAGTTTTGGACAGGCCAGCTCCTACGAGCAGTACTTC	CASSFGQASSYEQYF
NA	TRBV5-1	TRBJ2-1	TRBD1	TGCGCCAGCAGCTTGCTCCAGGGACAGGATGAGCAGTTCTTC	CASSLLQGQDEQFF
NA	TRBV9	TRBJ2-5	TRBD2	TGTGCCAGCAGCGTCGGCGGGAGGAGCGAGACCCAGTACTTC	CASSVGGRSETQYF
NA	TRBV25-1	TRBJ1-1	TRBD1	TGTGCCAGCAGTGGGCCGGGACAGGGAGGTGGAGCTTTCTTT	CASSGPGQGGGAFF
once	TRBV11-3	TRBJ2-1	TRBD2	TGTGCCAGCAGCTCGGGACTAGCGGGAGATGAGCAGTTCTTC	CASSSGLAGDEQFF
NA	TRBV6-5	TRBJ2-1	TRBD2	TGTGCCAGCAGTTACGGGACTAGCGGGAAAGTCAAGCAGTTCTTC	CASSYGTSGKVKQFF